The clone carrying this TCR beta chain was seen at least ten times. Its antigen is not known. For the diagnoses, clinical symptoms, serum thyroxine and TRAb, thyroid ultrasound and orbital computed tomography were used. From RNA transcripts, TCR beta CDR3 regions were amplified. The primer set for the first-round RT-PCR of the TCR CDR3 was HTBI. A single record per CDR3 protein comes from TCRdb applying MiXCR to the multiplex PCR reads. The sample records a few hundred thousand distinct CDR3 sequences, 15% to 20% being singletons. The sample belongs to a study of T cells in Graves' hyperthyroidism and ophthalmopathy. The overall study: Peripheral blood was taken when the disease was first diagnosed, before any treatment began. Study-level findings and limits: Prediction of ophthalmopathy progression came a median around 6 months pre-onset. Separating ophthalmopathy from stable hyperthyroidism was achieved by a 13 V-J model.

CDR3 size: 14 residues. V dropped 0 bases and J dropped 3 bases, with 8 bases sitting between them. Germline V gives CDR1 MRHNA, CDR2 SNTAGT. The specimen was blood. This sequence originates from a woman in her 40s with Graves' ophthalmopathy. J is TRBJ2-5 and V is TRBV6-4; D unresolved. CDR3 in DNA: TGTGCCAGCAGTGACTCAAGGGCCGAAGAGACCCAGTACTTC. Residues: CASSDSRAEETQYF.